This T cell receptor beta chain originates from a study of shared clonotypes between healthy human individuals. Overall study results and limits: Among donors, the sharing of clonotypes was expected to be influenced by sequencing depth. Only blood samples were collected, and tissue repertoires likely differ.

The naive CD8 population came from CD45RO-negative cells selected for CCR7, without terminally differentiated effector memory CD45RA+ cells. Recent vaccinations or acute infections were absent in the healthy HIV-negative adult donors. As for this clone: Its antigen is currently unknown.

This table comes from immunoSEQ multiplex PCR, and its TCRdb copy is limited to in-frame clones, with some not included. This sample carries under 850,000 clones, about 92% of them seen once, and the ten largest clones take about 25%. The CDR3 consists of 13 residues. Deletions cut 8 bases from V and 3 bases from J, with 11 bases between. Germline V gene sequence: CDR1 SGHTA, CDR2 FQGNSA. The chain recombines TRBV7-2 with TRBJ2-1; D is possibly TRBD1 (6 bases). The clonotype was recovered from a man between 25 and 39 years old in good health. Sequencing was carried out using naive CD8+ T cells sorted from blood. The CDR3, as DNA: TGTGCCAGCTCCGGGACAAACTACAATGAGCAGTTCTTC. This translates into CASSGTNYNEQFF.